This TCR beta chain was obtained from a study of Ad26.COV2.S vaccination and SARS-CoV-2 variants. CDR1 is LNHDA, CDR2 SQIVND, per germline (reference sequence). The CDR3 covers 17 residues. Trimming removed 2 bases at V and 4 bases at J, with 18 bases between. Treatment: some 20 received Ad26.COV2.S at low or high dose, single or two shots; about 5 received placebo; per-sample allocation not given. Day 63 after the first vaccine or placebo injection was the time point for sampling. Sequencing was performed with immunoSEQ multiplex PCR; in TCRdb, only in-frame clones are kept and a portion is missing. Of about 450,000 clones listed, roughly 89% were seen once; the top ten hold just over 2.5%.

The sequence was obtained from a person between 18 and 60 years old who received the Ad26.COV2.S COVID-19 vaccine or a placebo. Sequencing used peripheral blood, obtained in a trial of Ad26.COV2.S vaccine versus placebo. V usage is TRBV19 and J usage is TRBJ2-1, with D perhaps being TRBD1 or TRBD2 (5 bases each). The CDR3 loop is CASSILRGERAYNEQFF. The CDR3 region has the DNA TGTGCCAGTAGTATATTGAGGGGAGAGAGGGCTTACAATGAGCAGTTCTTC.